A single sample gave rise to the 23 T cell receptor beta chains below, sequenced in a study of cytomegalovirus exposure and HLA in healthy donors. Researchers ran the PCR with 60 Vbeta and 13 Jbeta primers. Method: immunoSEQ multiplex PCR; TCRdb's copy keeps in-frame clones and lacks some. Of roughly 200,000 clones in the sample, roughly 70% were seen once. The sample taken for sequencing was PBMCs. These receptors were collected from a woman in her 30s in good health and CMV-seronegative.

This clone was counted a few times. The chain carries TRBV7-9 and TRBJ1-1; D perhaps matches TRBD1 (5 bases). V gave up 0 bases and J gave up 3 bases, with 8 bases separating them. This CDR3 is 14 amino acids long. Germline lookup yields CDR1 SEHNR and CDR2 FQNEAQ (reference sequence). The CDR3 nucleotides read TGTGCCAGCAGCTTAGCCTCAGGGCACACTGAAGCTTTCTTT. It codes for CASSLASGHTEAFF.

This clone was observed a few times. The chain has TRBV5-6 and TRBJ1-1; no definite D call. This CDR3 has 14 residues. V shed 1 base and J shed 6 bases, with 13 bases lying between them. CDR1 and CDR2 from the germline V gene are SGHDT and YYEEEE. CDR3 coding DNA: TGTGCCAGCAGCTTGAGCCAGGTCAAAGCTGAAGCTTTCTTT. Encoded protein: CASSLSQVKAEAFF.

V is TRBV5-1 and J is TRBJ2-7, with 16 bases fitting TRBD2. Germline assignment: CDR1 SGHRS and CDR2 YFSETQ. Trimming cost V 0 bases and J 3 bases; bases outside gene matches: 18. This CDR3 has 22 residues. This CDR3 is CASSLVPHMVRGLAGGRYEQYF. DNA for the CDR3: TGCGCCAGCAGCTTGGTGCCGCACATGGTGCGGGGACTAGCGGGGGGGCGCTACGAGCAGTACTTC.

This clone was detected only once. The V call is TRBV27, the J call TRBJ2-7, with D perhaps matching TRBD2 (6 bases). The CDR3 runs 18 residues. V lost 6 bases and J 0 bases, leaving 24 bases between the germline ends. Germline loops: CDR1 MNHEY, CDR2 SMNVEV (reference sequence). CDR3 sequence (DNA): TGTGCCAGCAGCACCCTCCTGCCGGCCGGGGGAAGCTCCTACGAGCAGTACTTC. As protein: CASSTLLPAGGSSYEQYF.

The table lists this clone with a count of one. The CDR3 region is CASSLRGWGYGYTF. As DNA, the CDR3 is TGTGCCAGCAGCTTACGAGGGTGGGGCTATGGCTACACCTTC. The chain employs TRBV7-8 and TRBJ1-2; D is undetermined. This CDR3 is built from 14 residues. The germline V gene encodes CDR1 SGHVS and CDR2 FQNEAQ. Trimming cost V 2 bases and J 4 bases, with 11 bases left between them.

This chain links TRBV5-1 with TRBJ2-2; tentatively, D is TRBD2 (5 bases). V lost 0 bases to trimming and J lost 0 bases, with 9 bases between them. Germline V CDR1 and CDR2: SGHRS, YFSETQ. The CDR3 extends over 16 amino acids. The CDR3 spells CASSLEAGANTGELFF. In DNA form, the CDR3 reads TGCGCCAGCAGCTTGGAGGCCGGGGCGAACACCGGGGAGCTGTTTTTT.

The chain uses TRBV5-1 and TRBJ1-5, with D perhaps TRBD1 (6 bases). CDR3 size: 15 residues. Germline CDR1 reads SGHRS; CDR2 reads YFSETQ. Trimming removed 4 bases at V and 0 bases at J, with 11 bases between. Here the CDR3 reads CASSPTGSSNQPQHF. The DNA of the CDR3 is TGCGCCAGCAGCCCGACAGGTTCTAGCAATCAGCCCCAGCATTTT. Drawing the rest from reference TRBV5-1 and TRBJ1-5, the complete variable domain is KAGVTQTPRYLIKTRGQQVTLSCSPISGHRSVSWYQQTPGQGLQFLFEYFSETQRNKGNFPGRFSGRQFSNSRSEMNVSTLELGDSALYLCASSPTGSSNQPQHFGDGTRLSIL.

This chain connects TRBV5-1 to TRBJ1-1, with D perhaps TRBD1 (6 bases). The CDR3 totals 13 residues. Looked up from germline, CDR1 is SGHRS and CDR2 is YFSETQ. The V end was cut by 4 bases, the J end by 3 bases, with 10 bases between. The DNA of the CDR3 is TGCGCCAGCAGCCCGGCAGGGGACACTGAAGCTTTCTTT. It yields the protein CASSPAGDTEAFF.

V usage is TRBV7-8 and J usage is TRBJ1-2; D perhaps matches TRBD1 (6 bases). The germline V gene encodes CDR1 SGHVS and CDR2 FQNEAQ. The CDR3 is 13 amino acids. V dropped 5 bases and J dropped 9 bases, with 16 bases sitting between them. In DNA, the CDR3 is TGTGCCAGCAGCCTTCGACAGGTTGGAAGCTACACCTTC. Translation: CASSLRQVGSYTF.

The rearrangement links TRBV6-1 to TRBJ2-3; 16 bases map to TRBD2. The CDR3 contains 15 residues. Losses at the gene ends were 7 bases for V and 6 bases for J; bases not matched to a gene: 4. CDR1 is MNHNS and CDR2 is SASEGT in the germline V gene. CDR3 nucleotides: TGTGCCAGCAAGGGACTAGCGGGAGGGGTGGATACGCAGTATTTT. Encoded protein: CASKGLAGGVDTQYF.

The V call is TRBV10-1, the J call TRBJ1-1; D gene unclear. Trimming shortened V by 0 bases and J by 11 bases, and 16 bases separated the two germline ends. The germline gives CDR1 WNHNN, CDR2 SYGVQD (reference sequence). The length of the CDR3 is 14 residues. The DNA for the CDR3 is TGCGCCAGCAGTGAGTCCGTTGGGCTCGTGGGTGCTTTCTTT. Translated, it gives CASSESVGLVGAFF.

The V gene is TRBV7-9, the J gene TRBJ2-7; perhaps TRBD1 as D (6 bases). Trimming removed 5 bases at V and 4 bases at J, with 21 bases between. The V gene's germline CDR1 is SEHNR and CDR2 FQNEAQ (reference sequence). This CDR3 is 16 amino acids long. In DNA, the CDR3 is TGTGCCAGCAGCCCCCCCGAGAGGACAGAGGATTACGAGCAGTACTTC. It is translated as CASSPPERTEDYEQYF. The variable domain in full, completed from reference TRBV7-9 and TRBJ2-7, reads DTGVSQNPRHKITKRGQNVTFRCDPISEHNRLYWYRQTLGQGPEFLTYFQNEAQLEKSRLLSDRFSAERPKGSFSTLEIQRTEQGDSAMYLCASSPPERTEDYEQYFGPGTRLTVT.

J is TRBJ2-7 and V is TRBV27; D possibly corresponds to TRBD2 (6 bases). V was pared by 3 bases and J by 3 bases, with 12 bases between. The CDR3 length is 14 residues. Per the germline V gene, CDR1 is MNHEY and CDR2 is SMNVEV (reference sequence). Here the CDR3 reads CASSFGGAGYEQYF. CDR3 DNA sequence: TGTGCCAGCAGTTTCGGGGGAGCAGGCTACGAGCAGTACTTC.

The chain is built from TRBV27 and TRBJ1-5; maybe TRBD1 (5 bases). V was cut by 3 bases and J by 3 bases, with 12 bases left in between. CDR3 size: 15 residues. Germline CDR1 and CDR2: MNHEY and SMNVEV (reference sequence). Written as DNA, the CDR3 is TGTGCCAGCAGTTTGGTGGGGGGAATCAATCAGCCCCAGCATTTT. Translating gives CASSLVGGINQPQHF.

V gene TRBV7-3 combines with J gene TRBJ2-5; no clear D gene. Trimming left V 1 base short and J 4 bases short, with 10 bases between. Looked up from germline, CDR1 is SGHTA and CDR2 is FQGTGA. The CDR3 consists of 14 residues. This CDR3 reads CASSLRPNSETQYF. The CDR3 DNA reads TGTGCCAGCAGCTTAAGGCCGAATTCAGAGACCCAGTACTTC.

The V call is TRBV2, the J call TRBJ2-7; no firm D call. This CDR3 region has 14 residues. Germline CDR1 is SNHLY and CDR2 is FYNNEI. The V gene lost 5 bases and the J gene lost 2 bases, with 13 bases spanning the gap. The CDR3 DNA reads TGTGCCAGCAGTTCCCGGGTCATGACCTACGAGCAGTACTTC. Its protein is CASSSRVMTYEQYF. Supplemented by reference TRBV2 and TRBJ2-7, the full variable domain reads EPEVTQTPSHQVTQMGQEVILRCVPISNHLYFYWYRQILGQKVEFLVSFYNNEISEKSEIFDDQFSVERPDGSNFTLKIRSTKLEDSAMYFCASSSRVMTYEQYFGPGTRLTVT.

The rearrangement joins TRBV7-3 to TRBJ2-1, with D maybe TRBD2 (5 bases). The CDR3 consists of 17 residues. CDR1 is SGHTA and CDR2 is FQGTGA in the germline V gene. V was pared by 5 bases and J by 5 bases, with 22 bases between. The CDR3 is CASSTTGGLGEDNEQFF. The DNA of the CDR3 is TGTGCCAGCAGCACCACCGGCGGGCTTGGAGAGGACAATGAGCAGTTCTTC.

The chain couples TRBV30 to TRBJ2-1; possibly TRBD2 for D (5 bases). Germline values: CDR1 GTSNPN, CDR2 SVGIG (reference sequence). The CDR3 has 13 residues. Trimming left V 5 bases short and J 2 bases short, with 10 bases between. CDR3 nucleotide sequence: TGTGCCTGGGCTGACGGGACCTACAATGAGCAGTTCTTC. Translated, it gives CAWADGTYNEQFF.

This chain links TRBV5-6 with TRBJ1-1; TRBD1 might be the D (6 bases). The V and J ends lost 4 bases and 4 bases respectively, with 23 bases between them. The length of the CDR3 is 17 residues. Germline V gene lookup returns CDR1 SGHDT and CDR2 YYEEEE. CDR3 nucleotides: TGTGCCAGCAGCCCGGCGGTTGGGGGCTCAAGGGGCACTGAAGCTTTCTTT. This translates into CASSPAVGGSRGTEAFF.

V is TRBV7-2 and J is TRBJ2-1; D is perhaps TRBD2 (5 bases). V dropped 7 bases and J dropped 4 bases, with 17 bases sitting between them. In germline, CDR1 is SGHTA, CDR2 FQGNSA. This CDR3 contains 15 residues. CDR3 region: CASNYAGVRYNEQFF. Here the CDR3 DNA reads TGTGCCAGCAACTATGCGGGTGTTCGGTACAATGAGCAGTTCTTC.

The chain has TRBV19 and TRBJ1-1; D not resolved. Germline lookup yields CDR1 LNHDA and CDR2 SQIVND (reference sequence). The CDR3 extends over 15 amino acids. V lost 3 bases, J lost 0 bases, and 11 bases lay in between. CDR3 in amino acids: CASSIGAALNTEAFF. The DNA for the CDR3 is TGTGCCAGTAGTATTGGAGCAGCCTTGAACACTGAAGCTTTCTTT. Complete variable domain (other parts from reference TRBV19 and TRBJ1-1): DGGITQSPKYLFRKEGQNVTLSCEQNLNHDAMYWYRQDPGQGLRLIYYSQIVNDFQKGDIAEGYSVSREKKESFPLTVTSAQKNPTAFYLCASSIGAALNTEAFFGQGTRLTVV.

This clone has more than one count but fewer than ten. The chain carries TRBV27 and TRBJ1-5, with 7 bases matching TRBD1. Germline CDR1 is MNHEY and CDR2 is SMNVEV (reference sequence). Trimming removed 1 base from V and 5 bases from J; junction bases left unmatched: 2. CDR3 size: 14 residues. Written as DNA, the CDR3 is TGTGCCAGCAGTTTATATACAGGGGATCAGCCCCAGCATTTT. The encoded protein is CASSLYTGDQPQHF.

In its sample, this clone was seen once. CDR3 nucleotide sequence: TGTGCCAGCAGAACTACTAGCGGAACAAATACGCAGTATTTT. The encoded protein is CASRTTSGTNTQYF. This chain links TRBV6-4 with TRBJ2-3, with 8 bases identical to TRBD2. Germline lookup yields CDR1 MRHNA and CDR2 SNTAGT. Losses at the gene ends were 6 bases for V and 7 bases for J; bases not matched to a gene: 9. This CDR3 contains 14 residues.